These 2 T cell receptor beta chains came from one sample sequenced in a study of healthy donors' naive CD4 and CD8 T cells. Starting from approximately 500 ng of total RNA, TCR libraries were made with linear amplification. TCRdb called the reads again in MiXCR, with one record for every CDR3 protein. The sample holds approximately 180,000 distinct CDR3 sequences, about four fifths seen once. The source material was naive CD4+ and CD8+ T cells sorted from blood, pooled from several donors. All receptors derive from a pool of human donors in good health; the sample pools cells from several healthy donors.

The rearrangement joins TRBV7-8 to TRBJ2-3, with 10 bases fitting TRBD2. Trimming at V came to 5 bases and at J to 3 bases, leaving 5 bases not matched to a gene. This CDR3 region has 15 residues. Germline CDR1 and CDR2: SGHVS and FQNEAQ. The CDR3 nucleotides are TGTGCCAGCAGCCCCGGACTAGCGGCTACAGATACGCAGTATTTT. It yields the protein CASSPGLAATDTQYF. The entire variable domain, with the rest obtained from reference TRBV7-8 and TRBJ2-3, is as follows: GAGVSQSPRYKVAKRGQDVALRCDPISGHVSLFWYQQALGQGPEFLTYFQNEAQLDKSGLPSDRFFAERPEGSVSTLKIQRTQQEDSAVYLCASSPGLAATDTQYFGPGTRLTVL.

The chain carries TRBV5-6 and TRBJ1-5; D gene ambiguous. The CDR3 spans 15 residues. Between the trimmed V and J ends, which lost 0 bases and 0 bases, there was a span of 7 bases. The V gene's germline CDR1 is SGHDT and CDR2 YYEEEE. The CDR3 DNA reads as TGTGCCAGCAGCTTGGGATCCATTAGCAATCAGCCCCAGCATTTT. The encoded protein is CASSLGSISNQPQHF.